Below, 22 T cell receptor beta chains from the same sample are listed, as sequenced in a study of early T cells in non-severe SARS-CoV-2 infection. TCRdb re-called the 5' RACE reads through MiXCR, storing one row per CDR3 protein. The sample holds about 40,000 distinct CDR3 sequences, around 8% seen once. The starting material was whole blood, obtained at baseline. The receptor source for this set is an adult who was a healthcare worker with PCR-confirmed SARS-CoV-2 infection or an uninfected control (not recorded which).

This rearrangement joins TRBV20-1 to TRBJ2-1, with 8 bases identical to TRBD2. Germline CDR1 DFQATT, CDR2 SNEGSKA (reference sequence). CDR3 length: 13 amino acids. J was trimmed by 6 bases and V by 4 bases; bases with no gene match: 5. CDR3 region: CSANQAGGNEQFF. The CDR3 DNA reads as TGCAGTGCTAATCAGGCGGGGGGCAATGAGCAGTTCTTC.

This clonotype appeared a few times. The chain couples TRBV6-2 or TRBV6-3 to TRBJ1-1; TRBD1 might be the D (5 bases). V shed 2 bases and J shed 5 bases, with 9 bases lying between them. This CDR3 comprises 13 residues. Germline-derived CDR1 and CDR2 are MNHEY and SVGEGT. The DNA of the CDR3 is TGTGCCAGCAGTTACCAGGGATTTACTGAAGCTTTCTTT. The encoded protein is CASSYQGFTEAFF.

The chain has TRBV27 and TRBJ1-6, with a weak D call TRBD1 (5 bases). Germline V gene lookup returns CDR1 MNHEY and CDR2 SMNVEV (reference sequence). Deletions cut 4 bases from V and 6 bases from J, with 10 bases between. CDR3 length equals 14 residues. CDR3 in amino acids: CASSSAGINSPLHF. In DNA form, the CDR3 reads TGTGCCAGCAGTTCAGCAGGGATTAATTCACCCCTCCACTTT.

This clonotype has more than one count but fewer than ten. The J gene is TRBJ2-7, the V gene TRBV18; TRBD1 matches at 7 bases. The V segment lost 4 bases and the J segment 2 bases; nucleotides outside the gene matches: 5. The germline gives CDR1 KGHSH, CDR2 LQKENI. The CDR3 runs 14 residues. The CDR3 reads CASSHRDSPYEQYF. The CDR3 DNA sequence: TGTGCCAGCTCACACCGGGACAGCCCCTACGAGCAGTACTTC.

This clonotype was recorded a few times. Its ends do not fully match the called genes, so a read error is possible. The CDR3 sequence: CASREAGGPVGDTQYF. The CDR3 nucleotides read TGTGCCAGCAGAGAAGCGGGGGGGCCCGTAGGTGATACGCAGTATTTT. This chain connects TRBV2 to TRBJ2-3; TRBD2 matches at 10 bases. The CDR3 loop spans 16 amino acids. Germline assignment: CDR1 SNHLY and CDR2 FYNNEI.

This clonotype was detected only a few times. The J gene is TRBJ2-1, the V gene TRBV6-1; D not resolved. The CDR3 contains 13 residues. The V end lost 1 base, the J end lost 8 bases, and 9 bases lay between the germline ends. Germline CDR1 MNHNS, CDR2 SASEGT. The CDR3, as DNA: TGTGCCAGCAGTGAAGGGGCAGAGTATGAGCAGTTCTTC. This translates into CASSEGAEYEQFF.

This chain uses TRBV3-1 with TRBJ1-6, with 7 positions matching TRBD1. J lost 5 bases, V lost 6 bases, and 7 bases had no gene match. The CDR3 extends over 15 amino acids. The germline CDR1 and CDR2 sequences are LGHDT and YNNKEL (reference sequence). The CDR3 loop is CASRTTGENNSPLHF. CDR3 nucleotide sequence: TGTGCCAGCAGAACAACAGGGGAAAATAATTCACCCCTCCACTTT.

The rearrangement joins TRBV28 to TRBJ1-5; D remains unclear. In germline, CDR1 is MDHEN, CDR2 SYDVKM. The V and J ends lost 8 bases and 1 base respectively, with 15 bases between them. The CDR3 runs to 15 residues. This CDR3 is CASRIPQGSNQPQHF. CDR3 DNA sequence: TGTGCCAGCCGAATCCCCCAAGGGAGCAATCAGCCCCAGCATTTT. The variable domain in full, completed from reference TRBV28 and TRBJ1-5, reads DVKVTQSSRYLVKRTGEKVFLECVQDMDHENMFWYRQDPGLGLRLIYFSYDVKMKEKGDIPEGYSVSREKKERFSLILESASTNQTSMYLCASRIPQGSNQPQHFGDGTRLSIL.

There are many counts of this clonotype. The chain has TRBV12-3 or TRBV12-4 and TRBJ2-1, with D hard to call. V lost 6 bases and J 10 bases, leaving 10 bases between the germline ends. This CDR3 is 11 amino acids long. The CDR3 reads CASRDLREQFF. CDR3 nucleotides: TGTGCCAGCAGAGACCTCCGGGAGCAGTTCTTC.

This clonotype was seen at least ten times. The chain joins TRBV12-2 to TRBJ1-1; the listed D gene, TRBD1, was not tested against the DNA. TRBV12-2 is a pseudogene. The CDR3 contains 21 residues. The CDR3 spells CASRLNVGSGFRGPLNTEAFF. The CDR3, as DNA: TGTGCAAGTCGCTTAAACGTCGGGAGTGGGTTCAGGGGGCCTCTGAACACTGAAGCTTTCTTT.

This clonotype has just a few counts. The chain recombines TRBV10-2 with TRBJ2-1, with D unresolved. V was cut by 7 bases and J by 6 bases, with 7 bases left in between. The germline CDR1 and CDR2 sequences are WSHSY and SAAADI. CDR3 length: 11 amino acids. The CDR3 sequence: CASTEANEQFF. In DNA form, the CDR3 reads TGCGCCAGCACCGAGGCCAATGAGCAGTTCTTC.

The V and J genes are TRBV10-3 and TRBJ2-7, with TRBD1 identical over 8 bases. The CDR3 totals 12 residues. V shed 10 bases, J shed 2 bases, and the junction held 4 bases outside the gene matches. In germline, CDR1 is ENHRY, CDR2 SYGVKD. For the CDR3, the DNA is TGTGCCACCCGGACAGGGACCTACGAGCAGTACTTC. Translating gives CATRTGTYEQYF.

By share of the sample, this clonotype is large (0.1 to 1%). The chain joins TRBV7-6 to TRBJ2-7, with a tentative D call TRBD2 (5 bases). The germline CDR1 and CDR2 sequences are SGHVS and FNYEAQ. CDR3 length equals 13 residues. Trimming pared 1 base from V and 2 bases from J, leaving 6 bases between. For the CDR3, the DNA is TGTGCCAGCAGCTTAGAACTAGCCTACGAGCAGTACTTC. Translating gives CASSLELAYEQYF.

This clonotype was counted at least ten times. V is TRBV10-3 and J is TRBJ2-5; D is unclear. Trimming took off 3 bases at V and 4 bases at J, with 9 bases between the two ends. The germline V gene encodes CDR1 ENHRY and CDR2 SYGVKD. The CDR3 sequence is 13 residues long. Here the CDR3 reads CAISESVGETQYF. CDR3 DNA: TGTGCCATCAGTGAATCAGTGGGAGAGACCCAGTACTTC.

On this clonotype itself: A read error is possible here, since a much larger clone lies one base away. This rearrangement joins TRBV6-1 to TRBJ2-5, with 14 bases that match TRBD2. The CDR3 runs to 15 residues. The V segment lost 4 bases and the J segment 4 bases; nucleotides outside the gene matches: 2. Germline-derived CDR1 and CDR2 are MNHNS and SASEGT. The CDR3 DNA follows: TGTGCCAGCAGTGGACTAGCGGGGGGGCCAGAGACCCAGTACTTC. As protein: CASSGLAGGPETQYF.

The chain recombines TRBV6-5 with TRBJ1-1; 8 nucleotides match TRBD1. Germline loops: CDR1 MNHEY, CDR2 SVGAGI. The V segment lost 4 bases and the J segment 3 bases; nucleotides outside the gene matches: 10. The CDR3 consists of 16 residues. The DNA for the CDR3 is TGTGCCAGCAGTTCTTACTGGACAGGGTGGGACACTGAAGCTTTCTTT. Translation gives CASSSYWTGWDTEAFF.

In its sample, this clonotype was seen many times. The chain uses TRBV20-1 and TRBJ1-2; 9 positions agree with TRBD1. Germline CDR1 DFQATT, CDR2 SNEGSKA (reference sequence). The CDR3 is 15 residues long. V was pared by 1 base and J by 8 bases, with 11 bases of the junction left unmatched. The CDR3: CSARVLGQGIGGYTF. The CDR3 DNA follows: TGCAGTGCTAGAGTCCTTGGACAGGGGATCGGAGGCTACACCTTC.

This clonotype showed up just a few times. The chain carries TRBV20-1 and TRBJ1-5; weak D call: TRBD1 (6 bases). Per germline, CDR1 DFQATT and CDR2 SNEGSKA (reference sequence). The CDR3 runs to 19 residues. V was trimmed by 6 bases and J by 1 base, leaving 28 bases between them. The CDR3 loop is CSASTLGQRGEGSNQPQHF. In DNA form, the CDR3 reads TGCAGTGCAAGTACCCTTGGACAAAGGGGGGAGGGGAGCAATCAGCCCCAGCATTTT.

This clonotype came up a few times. CDR3 bases: TGCAGTGCTAGTAACAGGGGCTATGGCTACACCTTC. Protein sequence: CSASNRGYGYTF. The J gene is TRBJ1-2, the V gene TRBV20-1; 7 bases align to TRBD1. Germline CDR1 and CDR2: DFQATT and SNEGSKA (reference sequence). J was trimmed by 4 bases and V by 3 bases; bases with no gene match: 2. The CDR3 consists of 12 residues.

CDR3 loop: CASSYSYTGELFF. The CDR3 bases are TGTGCCAGCAGTTACTCGTACACCGGGGAGCTGTTTTTT. The rearrangement links TRBV6-2 or TRBV6-3 to TRBJ2-2, with D hard to call. This CDR3 region has 13 residues. The V end was cut by 0 bases, the J end by 3 bases, with 2 bases between. CDR1 and CDR2 from the germline V gene are MNHEY and SVGEGT.

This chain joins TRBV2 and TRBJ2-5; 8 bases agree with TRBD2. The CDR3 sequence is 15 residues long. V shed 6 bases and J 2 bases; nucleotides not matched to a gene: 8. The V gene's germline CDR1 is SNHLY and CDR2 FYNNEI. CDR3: CASRERGLPQETQYF. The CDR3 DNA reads TGTGCCAGCAGAGAGCGGGGGCTCCCACAAGAGACCCAGTACTTC.

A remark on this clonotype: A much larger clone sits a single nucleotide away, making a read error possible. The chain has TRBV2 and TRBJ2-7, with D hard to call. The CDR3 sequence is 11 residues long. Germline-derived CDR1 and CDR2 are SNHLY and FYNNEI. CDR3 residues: CASTRSCEQYF. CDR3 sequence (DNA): TGTGCCAGCACACGATCCTGCGAGCAGTACTTC.